The sequence of this T cell receptor (beta chain) was determined in a study of blood T cell repertoires in COVID-19. On the study more broadly: Italy, Spain and the United States were the sources of the convalescent and acute COVID-19 samples. Sources were T cells, B-cell-depleted T cells, or PBMCs; the material itself was cDNA or gDNA.

Assay: immunoSEQ multiplex PCR; the TCRdb copy retains only in-frame clones and omits some. This repertoire shows 57,000 or so clones, approximately 84% found once; its top ten account for roughly 14%. Looked up from germline, CDR1 is KGHSH and CDR2 is LQKENI. The CDR3 covers 17 residues. After removal of 3 bases from V and 3 bases from J, the junction contained 11 bases not matched to a gene. The chain is built from TRBV18 and TRBJ2-7, with 10 bases fitting TRBD1. This clonotype was obtained from a human donor in a cohort sampled during active COVID-19. The sequenced sample consisted of peripheral blood. The CDR3 nucleotides read TGTGCCAGCTCACCGGGGACTGACAGGGGGCGGAACTACGAGCAGTACTTC. This encodes CASSPGTDRGRNYEQYF.